The following is a T cell receptor (beta chain) sequence with its context. Its target is not known. CDR1 is SNHLY, CDR2 FYNNEI, per germline. The CDR3 has 14 amino acids. Trimming removed 6 bases from V and 8 bases from J; junction bases left unmatched: 11. The data were taken from a study of OX40 agonist ivuxolimab in advanced cancers. For the study at large: Patients were roughly 81% male with ages about 23 to 79, mean roughly 55. Study outcomes and limitations: CD4+ and CD8+ blood T cells expanded clonally by week 6 at 0.1 to 3.0 mg/kg. Researchers did not establish what antigens the expanded peripheral T cells target.

The repertoire was sequenced with immunoSEQ multiplex PCR; TCRdb's copy has only in-frame clones and lacks some. The sample yields nearly 80,000 clones, roughly 94% seen once. The specimen comprised CD4+ or CD8+ T cells sorted from blood, sampled in a trial of the OX40 agonist ivuxolimab. The chain combines TRBV2 with TRBJ1-2; 8 bases are shared with TRBD1. The clonotype comes from an adult with an advanced solid tumor such as melanoma, head and neck, liver or kidney cancer. The CDR3 DNA follows: TGTGCCAGCAGCGAAACAGGACAGGGTGGAGGCTACACCTTC. Its translation: CASSETGQGGGYTF.